This entry features one TCR beta chain sequence. What it binds is unknown. Before the COVID-19 pandemic, during about 2011-2019, CD4+ T cells were taken from unexposed donors. After approximately ten days of culture, CD4+ T cells were isolated. These data belong to a study of CD4 T cells in relation to SARS-CoV-2 and coronaviruses. CDR1 is SGHKS and CDR2 is YYEKEE in the germline V gene (reference sequence). The V and J ends lost 5 bases and 6 bases respectively, with 15 bases between them. The CDR3 is 14 residues long. The table came from immunoSEQ multiplex PCR; TCRdb's copy has only in-frame clones and leaves some out. The sample has tens of thousands of clones; roughly 78% are singletons.

The chain uses TRBV5-5 and TRBJ2-1; maybe TRBD2 (5 bases). What was sequenced was CD4+ T cells from PBMCs, cultured in vitro. This receptor was obtained from a human donor in good health. The chain's CDR3 is CASSAQLVRNEQFF. The DNA of the CDR3 is TGTGCCAGCAGTGCCCAACTAGTTCGCAATGAGCAGTTCTTC.